These 6 T cell receptor beta chains originate from one sample sequenced in a study of cytomegalovirus exposure and HLA in healthy donors listed by TCRdb under 2017. Receptor libraries were prepared by the immunoSEQ multiplex PCR assay. For the multiplex PCR, a mixture combining 60 forward primers for TCR Vbeta segments and 13 reverse primers for TCR Jbeta segments was used. As stored in TCRdb, this immuneACCESS dataset retains in-frame rearrangements with V and J assigned. A fraction of the clones does not appear; measured against another copy, unresolved V genes explain less than half of the discrepancy, and the remainder lacks a known reason. The data table for this sample lists 200,000 or so clones. The ten largest account for 0.74% of the sample. Sequences were obtained from PBMCs. These receptors were taken from a boy younger than 18 in good health and CMV-seronegative.

This sequence joins TRBV5-1 and TRBJ2-7, with TRBD1 matching over 9 bases. The germline V gene encodes CDR1 SGHRS and CDR2 YFSETQ. J gave up 2 bases and V 4 bases, and 10 bases lay outside the gene matches. The CDR3 extends over 16 amino acids. The CDR3 sequence: CASSHDPDRGAYEQYF. The CDR3 DNA sequence: TGCGCCAGCAGCCACGACCCGGACAGGGGCGCCTACGAGCAGTACTTC.

In nucleotides, the CDR3 is TGTGCCAGCAGCGAAGCAGGAGGGAACTATGGCTACACCTTC. Protein product: CASSEAGGNYGYTF. The chain recombines TRBV9 with TRBJ1-2; D remains unclear. Trimming pared 3 bases from V and 2 bases from J, leaving 11 bases between. This CDR3 contains 14 residues. Germline V CDR1 and CDR2: SGDLS, YYNGEE.

This chain links TRBV2 with TRBJ1-2; no clear D. The germline CDR1 and CDR2 sequences are SNHLY and FYNNEI. The CDR3 has 15 residues. V lost 8 bases and J 8 bases, leaving 24 bases between the germline ends. In DNA form, the CDR3 reads TGTGCCAGCCAAGGACTACCCTTCCATAAAGAGGGCTACACCTTC. It is translated as CASQGLPFHKEGYTF.

The CDR3 bases are TGTGCCAGCAGCTTAACGTTTGGCAGGGGATACGAGCAGTACTTC. Protein: CASSLTFGRGYEQYF. The rearrangement uses TRBV7-3 and TRBJ2-7, with D possibly being TRBD1 (6 bases). The V end lost 0 bases, the J end lost 4 bases, and 13 bases lay between the germline ends. Germline CDR1 is SGHTA and CDR2 is FQGTGA. The CDR3 loop spans 15 amino acids.

The chain couples TRBV6-5 to TRBJ1-2, with 7 bases lining up with TRBD1. V was pared by 4 bases and J by 4 bases, with 6 bases of the junction left unmatched. The CDR3 loop spans 14 amino acids. Germline CDR1 reads MNHEY; CDR2 reads SVGAGI. The CDR3 DNA reads as TGTGCCAGCAGTTTCACCGGGACAGCCTATGGCTACACCTTC. This codes for CASSFTGTAYGYTF.

The V call is TRBV30, the J call TRBJ2-5, with TRBD1 identical over 9 bases. Looked up from germline, CDR1 is GTSNPN and CDR2 is SVGIG (reference sequence). Trimming at V came to 0 bases and at J to 5 bases, leaving 4 bases not matched to a gene. This CDR3 comprises 14 residues. The chain's CDR3 is CAWSVGTGRETQYF. The DNA of the CDR3 is TGTGCCTGGAGTGTAGGGACAGGGCGGGAGACCCAGTACTTC.